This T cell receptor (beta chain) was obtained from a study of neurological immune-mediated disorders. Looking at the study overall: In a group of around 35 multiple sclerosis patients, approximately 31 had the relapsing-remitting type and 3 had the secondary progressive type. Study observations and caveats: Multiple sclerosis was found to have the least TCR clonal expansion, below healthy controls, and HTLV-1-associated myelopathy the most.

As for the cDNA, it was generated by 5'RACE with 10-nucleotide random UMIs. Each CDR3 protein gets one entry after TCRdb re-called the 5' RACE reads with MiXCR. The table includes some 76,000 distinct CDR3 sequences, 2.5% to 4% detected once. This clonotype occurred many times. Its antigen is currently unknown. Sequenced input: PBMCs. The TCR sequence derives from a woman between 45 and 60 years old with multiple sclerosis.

CDR3 coding DNA: TGCGCCAGCAGCTCCGACAGGGGCGGGGAGCTGTTTTTT. Residues: CASSSDRGGELFF. The chain joins TRBV5-1 to TRBJ2-2, with TRBD1 matching over 8 bases. The CDR3 has 13 residues. Per the germline V gene, CDR1 is SGHRS and CDR2 is YFSETQ. After removal of 3 bases from V and 7 bases from J, the junction contained 2 bases not matched to a gene.